This TCR beta chain was documented in a study of beta chain features in type 1 diabetes. Study-level information: When patients were set against healthy donors, age, gender and cell yields were similar. The study, taken as a whole, reports: Among patients, naive, central memory and Treg TCRB repertoires appeared more similar than among healthy donors.

Germline values: CDR1 MDHEN, CDR2 SYDVKM. The CDR3 is made up of 12 amino acids. Regarding this clone: Its antigen is unknown. Its ends do not fully match the called genes, so a read error is possible.

Reverse transcribing all isolated RNA meant expressed TCRB transcripts were sequenced. The repertoire was sequenced with immunoSEQ multiplex PCR; TCRdb's copy has only in-frame clones and lacks some. The table shows hundreds of thousands of clones, with approximately 30% occurring only once. The sequence derives from a man aged 18 to 30 in good health. The chain links TRBV28 to TRBJ2-7; the D is unclear. Input material: naive CD4+ T cells from blood. The CDR3: CASSTYPGQADF. The CDR3 bases are TGTGCCAGCAGTACCTACCCGGGCCAGGCGGACTTC.